This record looks at one TCR beta chain sequence and its context. Its specificity is not known. Treatment denoted: oral pan-JAK inhibitor, 5-10 mg twice daily. The sorting of PBMCs gave CD4+ and CD8+ T cells. In germline, CDR1 is SNHLY, CDR2 FYNNEI. Trimming pared 6 bases from V and 1 base from J, leaving 9 bases between. This CDR3 contains 13 residues. The sample belongs to a study of CD8+ T cells in alopecia areata. The study, taken as a whole, reports: Although TCR sharing was seen in mice, sharing across patients was less clear, possibly for HLA-related reasons.

cDNA serving as the sequencing template came from extracted, reverse transcribed RNA. The protocol was immunoSEQ multiplex PCR, while the TCRdb copy is restricted to in-frame clones and leaves out a portion. This table has over 150,000 clones, more than 55% appearing once. The V call is TRBV2, the J call TRBJ1-1, with unresolved D. The receptor's source is a human donor with alopecia areata. The material was CD4+ T cells sorted from blood, obtained at week 4, from a patient treated with tofacitinib. The CDR3 bases are TGTGCCAGCAGGAGAAATACGAACACTGAAGCTTTCTTT. Translation: CASRRNTNTEAFF.